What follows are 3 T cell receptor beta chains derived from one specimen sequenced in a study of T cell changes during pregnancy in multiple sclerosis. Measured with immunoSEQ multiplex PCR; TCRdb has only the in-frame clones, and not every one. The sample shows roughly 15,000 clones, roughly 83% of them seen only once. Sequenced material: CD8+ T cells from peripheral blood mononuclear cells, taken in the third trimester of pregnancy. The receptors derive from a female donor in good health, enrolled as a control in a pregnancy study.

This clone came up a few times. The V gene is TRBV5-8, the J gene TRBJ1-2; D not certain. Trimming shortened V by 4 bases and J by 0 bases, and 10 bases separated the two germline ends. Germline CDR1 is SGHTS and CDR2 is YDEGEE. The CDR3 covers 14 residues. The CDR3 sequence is CASSVQGANYGYTF. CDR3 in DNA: TGTGCCAGCAGCGTACAAGGAGCTAACTATGGCTACACCTTC.

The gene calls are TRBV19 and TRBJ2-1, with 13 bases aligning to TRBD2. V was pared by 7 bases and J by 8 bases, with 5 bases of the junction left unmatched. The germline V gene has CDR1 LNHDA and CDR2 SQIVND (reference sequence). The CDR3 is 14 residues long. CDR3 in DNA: TGTGCCAGTATCGGGGGGACTAGCGGGGATGAGCAGTTCTTC. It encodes CASIGGTSGDEQFF.

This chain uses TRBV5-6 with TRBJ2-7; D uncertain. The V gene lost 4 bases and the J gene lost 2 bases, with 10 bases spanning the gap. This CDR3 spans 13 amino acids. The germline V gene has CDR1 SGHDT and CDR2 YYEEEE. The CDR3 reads CASSPNSPYEQYF. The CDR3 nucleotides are TGTGCCAGCAGCCCGAATAGCCCCTACGAGCAGTACTTC.